The 3 T cell receptor beta chains listed next were all sequenced from one sample in a study of long-term antiretroviral therapy in people with HIV. Researchers ran immunoSEQ v3.0 at survey level. Profiling relied on immunoSEQ multiplex PCR, and the TCRdb table lists in-frame clones only, not all of them. The profile shows 20,000 to 30,000 clones, more than 70% of them singletons. The sample in question was unsorted PBMCs, obtained about 5 years after starting antiretroviral therapy. These TCRs come from a man aged 35-49 years with HIV.

The chain has TRBV14 and TRBJ1-1; TRBD1 matches at 9 bases. The CDR3 contains 15 residues. V was pared by 4 bases and J by 10 bases, with 13 bases of the junction left unmatched. CDR1 is SGHDN, CDR2 FVKESK, per germline. The CDR3 bases are TGTGCCAGCAGCCTAGGGGTGGGACAGGGCCGTGGAGCTTTCTTT. This encodes CASSLGVGQGRGAFF.

The chain combines TRBV14 with TRBJ1-1, with 12 bases aligning to TRBD1. Germline values: CDR1 SGHDN, CDR2 FVKESK. This CDR3 contains 18 residues. V lost 5 bases, J lost 1 base, and 11 bases stayed unmatched. CDR3 sequence: CASSRGAGTGGRNTEAFF. The CDR3 bases are TGTGCCAGCAGCAGGGGAGCCGGGACAGGGGGCCGGAACACTGAAGCTTTCTTT.

The chain is built from TRBV9 and TRBJ2-1; 10 bases match TRBD2. With V trimmed by 4 bases and J by 4 bases, 5 bases remained unmatched. Looked up from germline, CDR1 is SGDLS and CDR2 is YYNGEE. The CDR3 covers 15 residues. This CDR3 is CASSILAGFYNEQFF. Here the CDR3 DNA reads TGTGCCAGCAGCATACTAGCGGGATTTTACAATGAGCAGTTCTTC.